These T cell receptor beta chains were read from a single sample in a study of T cell repertoires in ileal Crohn's disease. Method: immunoSEQ multiplex PCR; TCRdb's copy keeps in-frame clones and lacks some. The sample holds 1,500 to 2,000 clones; roughly four fifths are singletons and the top ten take about 10%. The sequenced material came from ileal tissue. These receptors were obtained from an adult with Crohn's disease. The CDR3 runs from the conserved cysteine through the conserved F or W. The order of the fields is J gene, V gene, D gene, clone size, CDR3 DNA, CDR3 protein. D genes are given only for firm matches. Clone sizes are given selectively: once, few, many, or a class where the clone is expanded.

TRBJ2-2	TRBV27	TRBD1	NA	TGTGCCAGCAGTTTTAAAAGGGGGCGAAAGAGAAACACCGGGGAGCTGTTTTTT	CASSFKRGRKRNTGELFF
TRBJ2-7	TRBV19	TRBD2	NA	TGTGCCACCAAGGAGTCTAGCGGATCCTACGAGCAGTACTTC	CATKESSGSYEQYF
TRBJ1-5	TRBV19	TRBD1	NA	TGTGCCAGTACCGTGGACAGGGGGCTCAATCAGCCCCAGCATTTT	CASTVDRGLNQPQHF
TRBJ1-1	TRBV30	TRBD1	NA	TGTGCCTGGAGTGTAGGCCGGGTAGGGGGCAACACTGAAGCTTTCTTT	CAWSVGRVGGNTEAFF
TRBJ1-1	TRBV4-1	NA	NA	TGCGCCAGCAGCCAACGCCAGGGGAGAGACACTGAAGCTTTCTTT	CASSQRQGRDTEAFF
TRBJ1-2	TRBV7-8	TRBD1	NA	TGTGCCAGCAGCCCTTTAGTGTTAGGGGGCGTAGGCTACACCTTC	CASSPLVLGGVGYTF
TRBJ1-6	TRBV6-5	NA	NA	TGTGCCAGCCGCGGGCCGATAGATTCACCCCTCCACTTT	CASRGPIDSPLHF
TRBJ1-1	TRBV7-9	NA	NA	TGTGCCAGCAGCTCCCCAGGGATGAACACTGAAGCTTTCTTT	CASSSPGMNTEAFF
TRBJ2-2	TRBV10-2	NA	once	TGCGCCAGCACTCCGAACACCGGGGAGCTGTTTTTT	CASTPNTGELFF
TRBJ1-2	TRBV19	NA	NA	TGTGCCAGTAGTACCCGAGGAGGCCTGAACCGTGGCTACACCTTC	CASSTRGGLNRGYTF